The T cell receptor beta chain under discussion was sequenced for a study of blood T cell repertoires in COVID-19 (TCRdb year 2020). In terms of the full investigation: Collaborator samples came from the United States, Italy and Spain and covered acute and convalescent phases of COVID-19. The repertoires were released in a freely available public database meant as a resource for research on the immune response to SARS-CoV-2. The prospective study material was composed of cDNA or gDNA derived from T cells, B-cell-depleted T cells, or PBMCs. The samples were drawn from the first 160 participants of the ongoing ImmuneRACE study and from over 950 subjects provided by 6 global collaborators. Where available, HLA class I and class II types were obtained from metadata supplied by the sample provider rather than from assay-based typing. Deeply sampled blood TCRbeta repertoires from subjects exposed to, actively infected with, or recovered from COVID-19 were included in the dataset. Nearly every sample came with metadata listing a de-identified subject ID, COVID-19 status, age in years and sex. Beyond this particular receptor, the publication reports: Clinical and demographic metadata were provided uncurated, with the amount varying by source and participant.

Collaborating institutions collected whole blood in K2EDTA tubes following their own protocols. For TCRbeta analysis, collaborators shipped samples as frozen whole blood, isolated PBMCs, or DNA extracted from either of those sample types. In the case of this clone: This clone's antigen is unknown. No qualities accompany the bases; no much larger clone lies one base away.

The V end gives up 6 bases and the J end 8 bases, leaving 4 bases in the junction not matched to a gene. Per the germline V gene, MNHEY is the CDR1 and SVGAGI is the CDR2. The CDR3 sequence holds 13 residues, the cysteine and phenylalanine included. The read is trimmed to its CDR3 DNA, 39 bases read in frame from base 1. The immunoSEQ Assay, a bias-controlled multiplex PCR, was used to amplify TCRbeta CDR3 regions from genomic DNA. On the authors' methods: Within the assay, amplification of reference gene primers was used to estimate how many nucleated cells each sample contained. To quantify the absolute abundance of each unique TCRbeta CDR3 rearrangement, sequence reads were collapsed and filtered. For each sample, productive Simpson clonality was calculated as the square root of Simpson's diversity index across productive rearrangements. TCRdb took over this immuneACCESS table, retaining in-frame rearrangements with V and J assigned. Such tables are incomplete; in checked studies, under half of the missing clones stem from an unresolved V gene, and the remainder is unexplained. The V and J calls and clone size were taken over from that table, and D and trimming were inferred from the DNA. Here the sample has roughly 200,000 clones; about four fifths occur a single time. About 7.2% of the sample is held by the ten biggest clonotypes.

The chain employs TRBV6-5 and TRBJ1-2, with TRBD1 matching 12 junction bases. Input material: peripheral blood. This clonotype originated in a man in his fifties or sixties with acute or convalescent COVID-19. CDR3 region: CASRGQGAVGYTF. The base sequence is TGTGCCAGCAGGGGACAGGGGGCGGTCGGCTACACCTTC.